This T cell receptor beta chain emerged from a study of shared clonotypes between healthy human individuals. Profiled with immunoSEQ multiplex PCR; TCRdb holds only in-frame clones, not every one. The profile shows under 2,500,000 clones, roughly 95% of them singletons. Germline lookup yields CDR1 MNHNS and CDR2 SASEGT. The germline V and J ends were trimmed by 1 base and 6 bases, with 16 bases remaining between them. The CDR3 is made up of 17 amino acids. The origin of this receptor is a man between 18 and 29 years old in good health. What was sequenced was naive CD4+ T cells sorted from blood. The subset was: CD45RA+ positively selected. The chain employs TRBV6-1 and TRBJ1-6; D is ambiguous. CDR3 coding DNA: TGTGCCAGCAGTGAAGAATGGAGGTTTTTAGGTAATTCACCCCTCCACTTT. It encodes CASSEEWRFLGNSPLHF.